This paragraph reports one TCR beta chain. This entry is derived from a study of blood T cell repertoires in COVID-19. Sequencing was performed with immunoSEQ multiplex PCR; in TCRdb, only in-frame clones are kept and a portion is missing. The sample carries just over 650,000 clones, 75% to 90% recorded once. The V and J ends lost 12 bases and 0 bases, in that order; junction bases with no gene match: 19. Germline CDR1 KGHDR, CDR2 SFDVKD. The CDR3 covers 18 residues. This TCR derives from a woman aged 18-29 years with acute or convalescent COVID-19. Sequencing input: peripheral blood. This chain joins TRBV24-1 and TRBJ2-3, with 8 nucleotides matching TRBD2. CDR3 nucleotides: TGTGCCCTGACCAGTGATAGCGGGGAGTATACTAGCACAGATACGCAGTATTTT. Its protein is CALTSDSGEYTSTDTQYF.